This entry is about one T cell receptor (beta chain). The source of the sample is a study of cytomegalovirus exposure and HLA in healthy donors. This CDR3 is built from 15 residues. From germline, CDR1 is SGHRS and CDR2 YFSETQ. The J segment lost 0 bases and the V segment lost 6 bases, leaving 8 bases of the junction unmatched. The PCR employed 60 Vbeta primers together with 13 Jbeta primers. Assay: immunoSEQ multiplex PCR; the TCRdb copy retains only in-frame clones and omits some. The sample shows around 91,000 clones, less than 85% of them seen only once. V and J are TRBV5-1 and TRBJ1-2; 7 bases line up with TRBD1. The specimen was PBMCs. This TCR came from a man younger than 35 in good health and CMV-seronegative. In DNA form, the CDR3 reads TGCGCCAGCACCCTTTCAGGGGGTACTAACTATGGCTACACCTTC. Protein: CASTLSGGTNYGYTF. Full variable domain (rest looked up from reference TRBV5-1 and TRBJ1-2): KAGVTQTPRYLIKTRGQQVTLSCSPISGHRSVSWYQQTPGQGLQFLFEYFSETQRNKGNFPGRFSGRQFSNSRSEMNVSTLELGDSALYLCASTLSGGTNYGYTFGSGTRLTVV.